This TCR beta chain was sequenced in a study of blood T cell repertoires in COVID-19. Assay used: immunoSEQ multiplex PCR; TCRdb lists only in-frame clones, some missing. This sample has 300,000 to 350,000 clones, with about nine tenths found just once. The CDR3 loop spans 14 amino acids. Germline assignment: CDR1 MGHRA and CDR2 YSYEKL. Deletions cut 1 base from V and 6 bases from J, with 12 bases between. V usage is TRBV4-1 and J usage is TRBJ2-5, with a possible D match to TRBD1 (6 bases). The specimen sequenced was peripheral blood. The TCR sequence derives from a man younger than 35 with active or convalescent COVID-19. The CDR3 region has the DNA TGCGCCAGCAGCCAAGGGGCTTGGGGGCAGACCCAGTACTTC. Protein sequence: CASSQGAWGQTQYF.